Listed below are T cell receptor beta chains from one sample, sequenced in a study of Ad26.COV2.S vaccination and SARS-CoV-2 variants. TCRdb keeps only in-frame clones here, not all; method: immunoSEQ multiplex PCR. The sample lists 320,000 or so clones; approximately 87% were seen once. The material sequenced was peripheral blood, taken in a trial of Ad26.COV2.S vaccine versus placebo. The receptors come from a person aged 18-60 years who received the Ad26.COV2.S COVID-19 vaccine or a placebo. Both conserved end residues are part of each CDR3. D genes are given only for firm matches. Rows may omit the clone size; those that give it use once, few, many or a size class.

CASSHPATGDSPSYNEQFF,TGTGCCAGCAGCCACCCGGCGACAGGGGACTCCCCCTCCTACAATGAGCAGTTCTTC,once,TRBJ2-1,TRBV11-2,TRBD1
CASSQVAARPDSGNTIYF,TGCGCCAGCAGCCAAGTAGCCGCCCGGCCAGACTCTGGAAACACCATATATTTT,-,TRBJ1-3,TRBV4-1,-
CASSDWGGNEKLFF,TGTGCCAGCAGTGATTGGGGTGGAAATGAAAAACTGTTTTTT,-,TRBJ1-4,TRBV6-1,-
CASSELTYYGYTF,TGTGCCAGCAGTGAATTAACATACTATGGCTACACCTTC,-,TRBJ1-2,TRBV6-1,-
CASSQYTARWTASTDTQYF,TGTGCCAGCAGCCAATACACCGCTCGATGGACAGCAAGCACAGATACGCAGTATTTT,-,TRBJ2-3,TRBV3-1/TRBV3-2,-
CASSEGGGRFFQPQHF,TGTGCCAGCAGTGAGGGGGGCGGGAGGTTTTTTCAGCCCCAGCATTTT,-,TRBJ1-5,TRBV2,-
CASSVIAGAARPSDTQYF,TGCGCCAGCAGTGTGATAGCGGGGGCAGCCAGACCTTCAGATACGCAGTATTTT,-,TRBJ2-3,TRBV10-2,TRBD2
CASDRSGAILGTGELFF,TGTGCCAGTGATAGATCGGGGGCCATTCTCGGCACCGGGGAGCTGTTTTTT,-,TRBJ2-2,TRBV19,-
CASSLFPQGEAKNIQYF,TGTGCCAGCAGCTTATTCCCCCAGGGGGAGGCCAAAAACATTCAGTACTTC,-,TRBJ2-4,TRBV7-7,TRBD1
CASRWAHGTGFSEAFF,TGCGCCAGCAGGTGGGCCCACGGGACAGGGTTTAGTGAAGCTTTCTTT,-,TRBJ1-1,TRBV4-3,TRBD1
CASKGGGYEQYF,TGTGCCAGCAAGGGGGGAGGGTACGAGCAGTACTTC,-,TRBJ2-7,TRBV3-1/TRBV3-2,-
CASSPGNEQFF,TGTGCCAGCAGCCCGGGGAATGAGCAGTTCTTC,once,TRBJ2-1,TRBV12-3/TRBV12-4,-
CASRTEGDLNTEAFF,TGTGCCAGCAGGACTGAAGGGGACCTGAACACTGAAGCTTTCTTT,-,TRBJ1-1,TRBV3-1/TRBV3-2,-
CSASGGESALSTDTQYF,TGCAGTGCTAGTGGCGGGGAGTCGGCATTGAGCACAGATACGCAGTATTTT,-,TRBJ2-3,TRBV20-1,-
CASSQGLTFQETQYF,TGCGCCAGCAGCCAAGGGTTGACTTTCCAAGAGACCCAGTACTTC,-,TRBJ2-5,TRBV4-1,-
CASSPYGPGRGRGEQFF,TGCGCCAGCAGCCCTTATGGGCCGGGCAGGGGGCGCGGTGAGCAGTTCTTC,-,TRBJ2-1,TRBV5-1,TRBD1
CASTAFSNTGELFF,TGTGCCAGCACTGCCTTTTCGAACACCGGGGAGCTGTTTTTT,-,TRBJ2-2,TRBV11-2,-
CASSQDPGLGTGELFF,TGTGCCAGCAGCCAAGATCCCGGTTTGGGCACCGGGGAGCTGTTTTTT,-,TRBJ2-2,TRBV3-1/TRBV3-2,-
CASSLLRGTEAFF,TGTGCCAGCAGCTTACTACGGGGGACTGAAGCTTTCTTT,-,TRBJ1-1,TRBV7-2,-
CASSQASTSGYNEQFF,TGTGCCAGCAGCCAAGCTTCGACTAGCGGCTACAATGAGCAGTTCTTC,-,TRBJ2-1,TRBV4-2,TRBD2
CASSETRGTEAFF,TGTGCCAGCAGTGAGACCAGGGGCACTGAAGCTTTCTTT,-,TRBJ1-1,TRBV6-1,-
CASRELASQWGTQYF,TGTGCCAGCAGAGAACTAGCGTCACAATGGGGGACCCAGTACTTC,-,TRBJ2-5,TRBV3-1/TRBV3-2,TRBD2
CSASATGLGNTEAFF,TGCAGTGCTAGTGCCACGGGATTGGGGAACACTGAAGCTTTCTTT,once,TRBJ1-1,TRBV20-1,-
CASSPMGVSSGANVLTF,TGTGCCAGCAGCCCGATGGGGGTTAGCTCTGGGGCCAACGTCCTGACTTTC,-,TRBJ2-6,TRBV7-9,-
CASSEADSNYGYTF,TGTGCCAGCAGCGAGGCGGATTCTAACTATGGCTACACCTTC,-,TRBJ1-2,TRBV9,-
CASSYSGTDTQYF,TGTGCCAGCAGTTACTCGGGGACAGATACGCAGTATTTT,once,TRBJ2-3,TRBV6-5,-
CASSPAEAANYGYTF,TGTGCCAGCTCACCAGCGGAGGCGGCGAACTATGGCTACACCTTC,-,TRBJ1-2,TRBV18,-
CASTPENREETQYF,TGTGCCAGCACCCCGGAAAACAGGGAGGAGACCCAGTACTTC,once,TRBJ2-5,TRBV11-2,-
CASSLDIRRSQETQYF,TGTGCCAGCAGCTTAGATATTCGGCGGAGCCAAGAGACCCAGTACTTC,once,TRBJ2-5,TRBV7-9,-
CASSQGGVKETQYF,TGCGCCAGCAGCCAAGGGGGGGTAAAAGAGACCCAGTACTTC,-,TRBJ2-5,TRBV4-3,-
CATSSHGQINYGYTF,TGTGCCACCAGCAGCCACGGACAGATAAACTATGGCTACACCTTC,-,TRBJ1-2,TRBV15,-
CASRAEEAEAFF,TGTGCCAGCAGAGCAGAGGAGGCTGAAGCTTTCTTT,-,TRBJ1-1,TRBV11-2,-
CASRSDPTQPWRFF,TGTGCCAGCAGATCGGACCCTACCCAACCGTGGCGGTTCTTC,-,TRBJ2-1,TRBV5-6,-
CASSPGGDHQPQHF,TGTGCCAGCAGCCCAGGGGGAGATCATCAGCCCCAGCATTTT,once,TRBJ1-5,TRBV6-6,TRBD1
CASSNLGPRELFF,TGTGCCAGCAGCAACCTGGGGCCCCGGGAGCTGTTTTTT,-,TRBJ2-2,TRBV6-2/TRBV6-3,-
CATSREAGSPYEQYF,TGTGCCACCAGCAGAGAAGCGGGGAGCCCCTACGAGCAGTACTTC,once,TRBJ2-7,TRBV15,TRBD2
CASSQTGSVGYTF,TGTGCCAGCAGCCAGACAGGGTCGGTAGGCTACACCTTC,few,TRBJ1-2,TRBV7-3,TRBD1
CASSLARVFGRASDTQYF,TGTGCCAGCAGCTTAGCGCGGGTTTTCGGGAGGGCTTCAGATACGCAGTATTTT,-,TRBJ2-3,TRBV7-2,TRBD2
CASSLELDSSGYTF,TGCGCCAGCAGCTTGGAATTGGACAGTAGCGGCTACACCTTC,once,TRBJ1-2,TRBV5-1,-
CASSLRLNTEAFF,TGTGCCAGCAGTTTACGTTTGAACACTGAAGCTTTCTTT,-,TRBJ1-1,TRBV12-3/TRBV12-4,-
CASSRKLALSEQFF,TGTGCCAGCAGCCGAAAGCTAGCCTTATCCGAGCAGTTCTTC,-,TRBJ2-1,TRBV28,-